Listed here are 26 T cell receptor beta chains from one sample, sequenced in a study of T cell clonality in common variable immunodeficiency. Profiled with immunoSEQ multiplex PCR; TCRdb holds only in-frame clones, not every one. This sample has tens of thousands of clones, each found more than once. Sequenced sample: peripheral blood mononuclear cells. The receptor set was obtained from a person between 18 and 75 years old in good health.

There are many counts of this clone. The sequenced part of the CDR3 DNA is TGTGCCTGGAGTGTACGCCCTAGCGGCGCGCGG. Its protein product is CAWSVRPSGAR. The CDR3 in its entirety is CAWSVRPSGARLFF. The chain combines TRBV30 with TRBJ2-2, with 7 bases aligning to TRBD2. Read data end 3 residues before the CDR3 end; the end is taken from the germline J gene. Germline CDR1 GTSNPN, CDR2 SVGIG (reference sequence). The CDR3 length is 14 residues.

The CDR3 here is CASSLDRLAGGSYEQYF. The CDR3 bases that were read are TGCGCCAGCAGCTTGGATCGACTAGCGGGAGGCTCCTACGAG. The genes are TRBV5-1 and TRBJ2-7; 13 nucleotides line up with TRBD2. The read stops 3 residues short of the end of the CDR3; the missing end is completed from the germline J gene. With V trimmed by 0 bases and J by 0 bases, 3 bases remained unmatched. There are 17 residues in the CDR3. The germline V gene encodes CDR1 SGHRS and CDR2 YFSETQ.

This clone occurred many times. The read ends 3 residues early relative to the CDR3; the germline J gene fills the gap. The gene calls are TRBV9 and TRBJ2-7; 7 nucleotides agree with TRBD1. The germline gives CDR1 SGDLS, CDR2 YYNGEE. This CDR3 is 16 amino acids long. The J segment lost 3 bases and the V segment lost 0 bases, leaving 9 bases of the junction unmatched. This chain's CDR3 is CASSVESGTAIYEQYF. CDR3 DNA (partial): TGTGCCAGCAGCGTAGAGTCAGGGACAGCAATCTACGAG.

A few counts support this clone. The read is 3 residues too short to cover the CDR3 end, so that end is filled in from the germline J gene. This rearrangement joins TRBV20-1 to TRBJ1-3, with D perhaps matching TRBD1 (5 bases). Germline-derived CDR1 and CDR2 are DFQATT and SNEGSKA (reference sequence). Trimming pared 0 bases from V and 7 bases from J, leaving 7 bases between. This CDR3 is 12 amino acids long. The CDR3 here is CSARDSGNTIYF. The DNA read from the CDR3 is TGCAGTGCTAGAGATTCAGGGAACACC.

This clone was seen many times. The read terminates 3 residues ahead of where the CDR3 ends, so the germline J gene completes it. This sequence joins TRBV6-1 and TRBJ1-1, with D uncertain. This CDR3 is 15 amino acids long. Germline V CDR1 and CDR2: MNHNS, SASEGT. V lost 2 bases and J lost 1, with 11 bases in between. This CDR3 reads CASSEPAGGNTEAFF. The covered CDR3 bases are TGTGCCAGCAGTGAACCAGCAGGTGGGAACACTGAA.

This clone was seen many times. The read falls 3 residues short of the CDR3 end, and the missing part is taken from the germline J gene. This rearrangement joins TRBV12-3 or TRBV12-4 to TRBJ2-2; TRBD1 aligns across 7 bases. The ends lost 5 bases at V and 0 bases at J; junction bases unmatched: 3. CDR3 length: 15 amino acids. Partial CDR3 DNA: TGTGCCAGCAGTACGGGACAGACGAACACCGGGGAG. This sequence encodes CASSTGQTNTGE. The entire CDR3 is CASSTGQTNTGELFF.

This clone was detected ten times or more. The read finishes 3 residues shy of the CDR3 end, and the germline J gene is used to complete it. This sequence joins TRBV18 and TRBJ2-3; D ambiguous. With 4 bases removed from V and 1 base from J, the gap between germline ends came to 6 bases. Germline values: CDR1 KGHSH, CDR2 LQKENI. There are 13 residues in the CDR3. The CDR3 sequence is CASSLPGTDTQYF. CDR3 DNA (partial): TGTGCCAGCTCACTTCCGGGCACAGATACG.

This clone was seen ten or more times. The CDR3 DNA, read in part, is TGTGCCAGTAGCCACCGCACCGGGACAGGCAACTCTGGGGCCAACGTC. It encodes CASSHRTGTGNSGANV. The full CDR3 protein reads CASSHRTGTGNSGANVLTF. The V gene is TRBV19, the J gene TRBJ2-6, with TRBD1 identical over 8 bases. The read stops 3 residues short of the end of the CDR3; the missing end is completed from the germline J gene. Germline CDR1 reads LNHDA; CDR2 reads SQIVND (reference sequence). V lost 6 bases, J lost 0 bases, and 13 bases stayed unmatched. This CDR3 has 19 residues. Full variable domain (outside the CDR3, taken from reference TRBV19 and TRBJ2-6): DGGITQSPKYLFRKEGQNVTLSCEQNLNHDAMYWYRQDPGQGLRLIYYSQIVNDFQKGDIAEGYSVSREKKESFPLTVTSAQKNPTAFYLCASSHRTGTGNSGANVLTFGAGSRLTVL.

This clone was counted many times. The CDR3 is cut off 3 residues early in the read; its end comes from the germline J gene. The chain couples TRBV7-9 to TRBJ2-6; D uncertain. The CDR3 covers 15 residues. The V end was cut by 8 bases, the J end by 0 bases, with 11 bases between. Germline V lookup: CDR1 SEHNR, CDR2 FQNEAQ (reference sequence). This CDR3 is CASRNYNSGANVLTF. The CDR3 bases that were read are TGTGCCAGCCGAAACTATAACTCTGGGGCCAACGTC.

As regards this clone: The read ends 3 residues before the CDR3 terminus; that terminus is restored from the germline J gene. V is TRBV19 and J is TRBJ1-2; TRBD1 matches at 7 bases. The germline gives CDR1 LNHDA, CDR2 SQIVND (reference sequence). V was pared by 9 bases and J by 7 bases, with 8 bases of the junction left unmatched. The CDR3 runs 12 residues. The part of the CDR3 DNA that was read is TGTGCCAGCCTACAGGGGCTGGGTGGC. Translated, it gives CASLQGLGG. The whole CDR3 sequence reads CASLQGLGGYTF.

Details on this clone: The read gets to within 3 residues of the CDR3 end, and the germline J gene fills in the rest. The rearrangement uses TRBV5-4 and TRBJ1-6; D is undetermined. The CDR3 covers 14 residues. Germline V gene sequence: CDR1 SGHNT, CDR2 YYREEE (reference sequence). V was clipped by 0 bases and J by 8 bases, with 9 bases between them. CDR3 region: CASSLDTGYSPLHF. CDR3 bases read: TGTGCCAGCAGCTTGGACACCGGGTATTCACCC. The whole variable domain, remainder taken from reference TRBV5-4 and TRBJ1-6, is ETGVTQSPTHLIKTRGQQVTLRCSSQSGHNTVSWYQQALGQGPQFIFQYYREEENGRGNFPPRFSGLQFPNYSSELNVNALELDDSALYLCASSLDTGYSPLHFGNGTRLTVT.

This clone was seen more than once but under ten times. The read gets to within 3 residues of the CDR3 end, and the germline J gene fills in the rest. This chain connects TRBV11-3 to TRBJ2-7, with 7 bases lining up with TRBD1. CDR3 length equals 14 residues. Germline V lookup: CDR1 SGHNT, CDR2 YENEEA. V gave up 4 bases and J gave up 5 bases; unmatched junction bases: 8. CDR3 bases read: TGTGCCAGCAGCTCTAGGGACAGTCTCCACGAG. Translated, it gives CASSSRDSLHE. The CDR3 as a whole reads CASSSRDSLHEQYF.

Concerning this clone itself: The read finishes 3 residues shy of the CDR3 end, and the germline J gene is used to complete it. The chain joins TRBV10-3 to TRBJ2-1, with D hard to call. The germline V gene has CDR1 ENHRY and CDR2 SYGVKD. This CDR3 has 11 amino acids. Trimming cost V 2 bases and J 7 bases, with 3 bases left between them. The DNA read from the CDR3 is TGTGCCATCAGTGAGCGGAATGAG. Translated: CAISERNE. The whole CDR3 is CAISERNEQFF.

This clone has a count of ten or more. Read data end 3 residues before the CDR3 end; the end is taken from the germline J gene. The V gene is TRBV18, the J gene TRBJ1-1; D perhaps matches TRBD1 (6 bases). CDR3 length: 17 amino acids. Trimming stripped 3 bases from V and 5 bases from J, with 22 bases between. CDR1 and CDR2 (germline): KGHSH, LQKENI. The CDR3 sequence: CASSPDAGGRGGTEAFF. The sequenced part of the CDR3 DNA is TGTGCCAGCTCACCGGATGCCGGGGGGCGGGGGGGGACTGAA. Full variable domain (remainder filled in from reference TRBV18 and TRBJ1-1): NAGVMQNPRHLVRRRGQEARLRCSPMKGHSHVYWYRQLPEEGLKFMVYLQKENIIDESGMPKERFSAEFPKEGPSILRIQQVVRGDSAAYFCASSPDAGGRGGTEAFFGQGTRLTVV.

This clone was observed many times. The junction does not match germline at one end; this may be a read error. The read falls 3 residues short of the CDR3 end, and the missing part is taken from the germline J gene. J is TRBJ2-7 and V is TRBV4-2; 7 nucleotides line up with TRBD2. This CDR3 has 16 amino acids. Germline CDR1 and CDR2: LGHNA and YNFKEQ. CDR3 loop: CASSQDQAGRLNEQYF. The sequenced part of the CDR3 DNA is TGCGCCAGCAGCCAAGACCAAGCGGGAAGGTTAAACGAG.

Many counts were recorded for this clone. The read stops 3 residues short of the end of the CDR3; the missing end is completed from the germline J gene. The chain couples TRBV20-1 to TRBJ2-2; D gene unclear. V was cut by 5 bases and J by 6 bases, with 13 bases left in between. There are 13 residues in the CDR3. Germline CDR1 DFQATT, CDR2 SNEGSKA (reference sequence). The sequenced CDR3 bases are TGCAGTGCTCCACATACAGAGGCCGGGGAG. Translated: CSAPHTEAGE. The full CDR3 protein is CSAPHTEAGELFF.

This clone was seen at least ten times. Read sequence stops 3 residues before the CDR3 end, and the germline J gene provides the missing end. V is TRBV2 and J is TRBJ2-1; maybe TRBD1 (7 bases). Trimming cost V 4 bases and J 6 bases, with 13 bases left between them. Germline CDR1 is SNHLY and CDR2 is FYNNEI. This CDR3 has 14 amino acids. The DNA read from the CDR3 is TGTGCCAGCAGTGCGACAGGGAGGTCCAATGAG. This encodes CASSATGRSNE. The CDR3 in its entirety is CASSATGRSNEQFF.

This clone was recorded many times. The read halts 3 residues ahead of the CDR3 end, with the missing end drawn from the germline J gene. J is TRBJ1-2 and V is TRBV6-1, with 8 bases lining up with TRBD1. J gave up 4 bases and V 3 bases, and 4 bases lay outside the gene matches. Germline-derived CDR1 and CDR2 are MNHNS and SASEGT. The CDR3 runs 14 residues. The part of the CDR3 DNA that was read is TGTGCCAGCAGTGACAGGGGGCGAGGCTATGGC. This encodes CASSDRGRGYG. The CDR3 reads in full as CASSDRGRGYGYTF.

About this clone itself: The CDR3 end lies 3 residues beyond the end of the read and is filled in from the germline J gene. The chain carries TRBV10-3 and TRBJ2-7, with D uncertain. Germline V gives CDR1 ENHRY, CDR2 SYGVKD. The CDR3 consists of 14 residues. V shed 0 bases and J shed 6 bases, with 12 bases lying between them. Here the CDR3 reads CAISESQQSREQYF. The CDR3 bases that were read are TGTGCCATCAGTGAGTCCCAACAGTCGCGCGAG.

This clone was seen at least ten times. From the germline J gene comes the end of the CDR3, since the read stops 3 residues before it. V gene TRBV2 combines with J gene TRBJ2-3; 8 bases agree with TRBD1. Trimming removed 3 bases from V and 4 bases from J; junction bases left unmatched: 6. The germline V gene has CDR1 SNHLY and CDR2 FYNNEI. CDR3 length equals 15 residues. Incomplete CDR3 DNA: TGTGCCAGCAGTGAGGACAGGGCCCGGGCAGATACG. This sequence encodes CASSEDRARADT. Given in full, the CDR3 is CASSEDRARADTQYF.

At least ten counts were recorded for this clone. The read comes to an end 3 residues before the CDR3 does, leaving the germline J gene to fill in the end. This sequence joins TRBV20-1 and TRBJ2-5, with 11 bases matching TRBD2. Trimming took 6 bases from V and 5 from J; bases not matched to a gene: 5. This CDR3 is 13 amino acids long. CDR1 is DFQATT, CDR2 SNEGSKA, per germline (reference sequence). The covered CDR3 bases are TGCAGTGCGCTAGCGGGAGGAGAGGAGACC. This sequence encodes CSALAGGEET. The CDR3 reads in full as CSALAGGEETQYF.

In this sample, this clone turned up many times. From the germline J gene comes the end of the CDR3, since the read stops 3 residues before it. J is TRBJ2-1 and V is TRBV30; maybe TRBD2 (6 bases). This CDR3 is built from 13 residues. The ends were cut back, 6 bases at V and 4 bases at J, with 13 bases in the middle. CDR1 is GTSNPN, CDR2 SVGIG, per germline (reference sequence). The CDR3 protein is CACSIAEYNEQFF. CDR3 DNA, as far as it was read: TGTGCCTGCTCTATAGCGGAGTACAATGAG. Full variable domain (missing parts from reference TRBV30 and TRBJ2-1): SQTIHQWPATLVQPVGSPLSLECTVEGTSNPNLYWYRQAAGRGLQLLFYSVGIGQISSEVPQNLSASRPQDRQFILSSKKLLLSDSGFYLCACSIAEYNEQFFGPGTRLTVL.

This clone was seen at least ten times. The read terminates 3 residues before the CDR3 end, so the remaining end is supplied by the germline J gene. V gene TRBV30 combines with J gene TRBJ2-6; 8 nucleotides line up with TRBD1. V shed 0 bases and J 3 bases; nucleotides not matched to a gene: 1. CDR3 length equals 15 residues. The germline V gene encodes CDR1 GTSNPN and CDR2 SVGIG (reference sequence). The covered CDR3 bases are TGTGCCTGGAGTGTAGGACAGGGTGGGGCCAACGTC. Protein product: CAWSVGQGGANV. The full CDR3 reads CAWSVGQGGANVLTF.

Remarks on this clone: Mismatch with germline at one junction end may stem from a read error. The read gets to within 3 residues of the CDR3 end, and the germline J gene fills in the rest. This sample includes further DNA sequences coding for the same CDR3. This chain connects TRBV20-1 to TRBJ1-3; weak D call: TRBD1 (5 bases). Germline CDR1 is DFQATT and CDR2 is SNEGSKA (reference sequence). This CDR3 contains 16 residues. The CDR3 region is CSATRQTWSSGNTIYF. The sequenced CDR3 bases are TGCAGTGCTACTCGACAGACTTGGAGCTCTGGAAACACG.

This clone showed up many times. Read data end 3 residues before the CDR3 end; the end is taken from the germline J gene. The chain employs TRBV12-3 or TRBV12-4 and TRBJ1-6, with TRBD1 matching 7 bases. The V and J ends lost 6 bases and 10 bases, in that order; junction bases with no gene match: 6. The CDR3 has 13 amino acids. Here the CDR3 reads CASSRQGRSPLHF. The covered CDR3 bases are TGTGCCAGCAGCCGACAGGGCCGGTCACCC.

The table lists this clone with many counts. Sequencing ends 3 residues short of the CDR3 end; the germline J gene provides the rest. The rearrangement uses TRBV5-1 and TRBJ1-1, with TRBD1 as a possible D gene (5 bases). The CDR3 extends over 15 amino acids. Germline V CDR1 and CDR2: SGHRS, YFSETQ. The ends were cut back, 2 bases at V and 1 base at J, with 12 bases in the middle. Incomplete CDR3 DNA: TGCGCCAGCAGCTTTCAAGGGGCGCCGAACACTGAA. Protein sequence: CASSFQGAPNTE. In full, the CDR3 reads CASSFQGAPNTEAFF.